This T cell receptor (beta chain) was captured in a study of T cell repertoires in cytomegalovirus infection. Study summary: Used in the study were CMV epitopes, some recently identified and HLA-C-restricted, others well-studied and HLA-B-restricted.

Germline loops: CDR1 SGHTA, CDR2 FQGNSA. Between the trimmed V and J ends, which lost 5 bases and 2 bases, there was a span of 9 bases. CDR3 length equals 13 residues. This clonotype has ten or more counts. Its antigen is as yet unknown. TCRdb recomputed calls from the reads with MiXCR, one row per CDR3 protein. The sample yields about 480,000 distinct CDR3 sequences, around 30% seen once. The V and J genes are TRBV7-2 and TRBJ1-2; D uncertain. The TCR sequence derives from a human donor in good health (CMV status not recorded). Some clones in this sample may be carry-over from other donors' samples. The source was cultured PBMCs, collected from culture after CMV antigen stimulation. Written as DNA, the CDR3 is TGTGCCAGCAGCCCACGATCAAACTATGGCTACACCTTC. Its translation is CASSPRSNYGYTF.